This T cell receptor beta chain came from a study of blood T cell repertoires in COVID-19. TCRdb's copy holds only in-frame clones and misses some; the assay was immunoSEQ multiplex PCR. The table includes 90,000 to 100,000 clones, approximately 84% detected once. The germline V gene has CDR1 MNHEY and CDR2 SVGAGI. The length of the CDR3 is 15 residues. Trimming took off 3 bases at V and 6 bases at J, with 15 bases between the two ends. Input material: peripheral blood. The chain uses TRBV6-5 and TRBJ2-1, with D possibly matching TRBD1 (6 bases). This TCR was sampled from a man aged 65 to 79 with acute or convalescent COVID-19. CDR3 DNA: TGTGCCAGCAGTTATCGGGGACAAACCACCAATGAGCAGTTCTTC. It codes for CASSYRGQTTNEQFF.